This TCR beta chain is from a study of Tregs in tolerant kidney transplant recipients. This clone is a singleton in its sample. Related graft donors supplied nonmyeloablative bone marrow transplants, and mixed chimerism was transient. Thawed PBMCs were FACS-sorted into unstimulated CD4+CD25+CD127- regulatory T cells, CD4+CD25- non-regulatory cells, CD4 and CD8 cells. TCRdb's copy holds only in-frame clones and misses some; the assay was immunoSEQ multiplex PCR. This table has roughly 80,000 clones, roughly nine tenths appearing once. The V and J ends lost 5 bases and 6 bases respectively, with 38 bases between them. Germline CDR1 is SGHTA and CDR2 is FQGTGA. The CDR3 sequence is 22 residues long.

This TCR came from a human patient who received a combined kidney and bone marrow transplant. Some T cells may possibly be graft donor cells. The chain carries TRBV7-3 and TRBJ1-5; unclear D gene. Sequenced here: CD4+ T cells from blood (PBMCs), sampled 24 months after the transplant. CDR3 bases: TGTGCCAGCAGCCCCGGATTCTCCGTTCCTTACCCGGGAACTAGGTGCGGTCAGCCCCAGCATTTT. As protein: CASSPGFSVPYPGTRCGQPQHF.